This T cell receptor beta chain is from a study of T cell changes during pregnancy in multiple sclerosis (dated by TCRdb to between 2018 and 2020). With regard to the full study: The study examined how the T cell repertoire changed over the course of pregnancy in women with multiple sclerosis.

Receptors were amplified or captured by the immunoSEQ multiplex PCR assay. TCRdb took over this immuneACCESS table, retaining in-frame rearrangements with V and J assigned. Such tables are incomplete; in checked studies, under half of the missing clones stem from an unresolved V gene, and the remainder is unexplained. The sample table lists more than 65,000 clones, 90% to 95% of them with a count of one. The ten biggest clones cover more than 0.85% of the sample. As for this clone: Its specific antigen is unknown. Within one base of it there is no much larger clone, and no base qualities were kept.

Sample: peripheral blood, taken in the second trimester of pregnancy. The sequence was obtained from a female donor with multiple sclerosis, enrolled in a pregnancy study.

The DNA sequence is given as TGCGCCAGCAGCCAGCTCCTTAGCGGGGGGAGTTCCCACGAGCAGTACTTC. This is translated as CASSQLLSGGSSHEQYF. The rearrangement combines TRBV4-1 with TRBJ2-7, and 10 junction bases match TRBD2. Here V drops 3 bases and J drops 5 bases, and the junction holds 13 bases not matched to any gene. The CDR3 contains 17 residues, cysteine and phenylalanine counted. Just CDR3 DNA is preserved here, 51 bases in frame from base 1. CDR1 and CDR2 are read off the germline V gene as MGHRA and YSYEKL.